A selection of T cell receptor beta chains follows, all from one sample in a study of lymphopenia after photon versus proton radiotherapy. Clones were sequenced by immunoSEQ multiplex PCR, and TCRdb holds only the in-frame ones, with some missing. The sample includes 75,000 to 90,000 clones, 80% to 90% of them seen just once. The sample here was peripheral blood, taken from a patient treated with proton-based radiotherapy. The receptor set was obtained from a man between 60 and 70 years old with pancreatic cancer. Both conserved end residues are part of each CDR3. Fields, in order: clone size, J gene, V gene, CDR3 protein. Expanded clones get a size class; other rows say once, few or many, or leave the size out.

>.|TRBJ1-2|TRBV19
CASKEGGSLFGYTF
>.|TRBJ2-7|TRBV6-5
CASSYVPGGAEQYF
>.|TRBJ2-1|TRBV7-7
CASSDLGSYNEQFF
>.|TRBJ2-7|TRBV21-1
CASSKGAAGFSYEQYF
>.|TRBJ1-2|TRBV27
CASSSTGTAYYGYTF
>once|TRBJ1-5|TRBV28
CASSVSARTGDQPQHF
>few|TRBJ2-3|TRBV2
CASRATSSDTQYF
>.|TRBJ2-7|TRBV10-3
CAISDVIISSEQYF
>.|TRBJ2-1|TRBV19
CASSIVAQSYNEQFF
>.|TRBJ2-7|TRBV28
CASTTGFRDTILYEQYF
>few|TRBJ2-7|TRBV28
CASSSDKAGQYF
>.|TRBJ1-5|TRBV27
CASSLGGEGNQPQHF
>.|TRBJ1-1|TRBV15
CATSTVNHEAFF
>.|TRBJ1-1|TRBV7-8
CASSLFRAANTEAFF
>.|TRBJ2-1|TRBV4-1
CASSQGGGRAENEQFF
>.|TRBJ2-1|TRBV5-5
CASSPLTSGSSYNEQFF
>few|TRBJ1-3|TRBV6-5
CASSYSRQVPGNTIYF
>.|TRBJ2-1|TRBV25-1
CARLRTSGDNEQFF